The clone carrying this T cell receptor (beta chain) was counted a few times. The target antigen is unknown. For the second PCR, which ran for roughly 6 to 12 cycles, a sample-barcoded 5' primer and a J-beta primer mix were used. Each CDR3 protein is one row after TCRdb ran MiXCR on the 5' RACE reads. The sample lists about 500,000 distinct CDR3 sequences; 24% were seen once. Germline V lookup: CDR1 LGHNA, CDR2 YSLEER. The CDR3 spans 20 residues. The data belong to a study of blood T cells in healthy people across ages. Study-level points and caveats: Diversity estimates from one million T cells were considered underestimates.

This sample also belongs to another study, concerning T cells of mothers and their children. As reported in that work: From each mother came over 9.5 million TCR beta CDR3 reads, and from each child came 3 million to 3.5 million.

The chain combines TRBV4-3 with TRBJ2-5; no reliable D call. Judging by the DNA end, TRBJ2-7 fits better; the J call may be wrong. The TCR comes from a boy between 10 and 17 years old in good health. Sequenced sample: blood. As DNA, the CDR3 is TGCGCCAGCAGCCAGTACCACGGCATCCCGAGTCCTATAGCCACCTACGAGCAGTACTTC. Translated, it gives CASSQYHGIPSPIATYEQYF.